The text below deals with one T cell receptor (beta chain). The germline V gene encodes CDR1 SNHLY and CDR2 FYNNEI. The V and J ends lost 10 bases and 5 bases, in that order; junction bases with no gene match: 9. The CDR3 loop spans 13 amino acids. This sample is part of a study of control samples from healthy donors and cancer patients. TCRdb keeps only in-frame clones here, not all; method: immunoSEQ multiplex PCR. This sample has about 160,000 clones, with 80% to 95% found just once. The chain recombines TRBV2 with TRBJ2-3; 7 bases agree with TRBD2. The source of this sequence is a young man in good health. The sample was blood. The DNA of the CDR3 is TGTGCCACAACGACTAGCATGGTAGATACGCAGTATTTT. Translation gives CATTTSMVDTQYF.